This T cell receptor (beta chain) came from a study of shared clonotypes between healthy human individuals. Study findings and constraints: Clonotypes which were not shared had lower generation probabilities than clonotypes that all four donors shared.

CD8 cells regarded as naive lacked CD45RO, were positively chosen for CCR7, and omitted terminally differentiated effector memory CD45RA+ cells. CDR3 length equals 11 residues. Germline V gene sequence: CDR1 MNHEY, CDR2 SMNVEV (reference sequence). The V end lost 6 bases, the J end lost 4 bases, and 6 bases lay between the germline ends. Remarks on this clone: Its target is not known. The sample has other DNA sequences that encode this CDR3 too.

At a deep level, the assay was run. Around 30,000 T cell genomes, or roughly 200 ng DNA, went into the sorted-subset replicate PCRs. In the original analysis: Filtering of immunoSEQ junctional sequences could not match full-length read filtering. The data were produced by immunoSEQ multiplex PCR, yet TCRdb's version contains in-frame clones alone and is incomplete. V and J calls and clone size are copied from that table; D and trimming were computed from the DNA. The table lists about 1,900,000 clones, about 95% of them singletons. V gene TRBV27 combines with J gene TRBJ1-2; D gene unclear. Input material: naive CD8+ T cells sorted from blood. The receptor comes from a man younger than 30 in good health. The CDR3 reads CASSSGYGYTF. The CDR3 DNA is TGTGCCAGCAGCTCTGGCTATGGCTACACCTTC.